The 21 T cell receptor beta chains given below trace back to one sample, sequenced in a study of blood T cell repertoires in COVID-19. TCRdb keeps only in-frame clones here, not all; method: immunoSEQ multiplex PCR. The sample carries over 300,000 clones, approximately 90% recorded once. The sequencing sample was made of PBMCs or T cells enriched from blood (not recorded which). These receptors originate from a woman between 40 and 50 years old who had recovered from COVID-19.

CDR3 nucleotide sequence: TGTGCCACCGCGGGGGGAATGAGGGATACGCAGTATTTT. Translated: CATAGGMRDTQYF. The chain carries TRBV24-1 and TRBJ2-3; 8 nucleotides agree with TRBD2. This CDR3 region has 13 residues. The germline V gene has CDR1 KGHDR and CDR2 SFDVKD. V gave up 9 bases and J gave up 6 bases; unmatched junction bases: 7.

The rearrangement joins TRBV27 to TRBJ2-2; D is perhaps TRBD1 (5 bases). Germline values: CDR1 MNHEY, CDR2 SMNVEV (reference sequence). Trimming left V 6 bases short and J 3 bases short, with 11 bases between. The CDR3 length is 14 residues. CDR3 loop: CASSPVGDTGELFF. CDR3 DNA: TGTGCCAGCAGCCCTGTAGGGGACACCGGGGAGCTGTTTTTT.

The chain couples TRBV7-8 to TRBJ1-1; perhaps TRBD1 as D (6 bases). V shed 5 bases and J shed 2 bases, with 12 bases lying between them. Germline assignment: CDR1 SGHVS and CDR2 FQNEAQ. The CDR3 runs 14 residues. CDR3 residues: CASSPGVENTEAFF. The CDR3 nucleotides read TGTGCCAGCAGCCCAGGGGTGGAAAACACTGAAGCTTTCTTT.

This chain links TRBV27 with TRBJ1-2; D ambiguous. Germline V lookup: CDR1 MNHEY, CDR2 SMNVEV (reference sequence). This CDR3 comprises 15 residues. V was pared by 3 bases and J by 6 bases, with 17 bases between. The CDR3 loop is CASSFYSVSVDGYTF. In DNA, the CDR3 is TGTGCCAGCAGTTTTTACAGTGTCTCAGTGGATGGCTACACCTTC.

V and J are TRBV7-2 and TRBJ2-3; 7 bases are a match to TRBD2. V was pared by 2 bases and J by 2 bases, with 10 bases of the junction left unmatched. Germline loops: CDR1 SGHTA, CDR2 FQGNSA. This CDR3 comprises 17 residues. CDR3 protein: CASSLRVGGGNTDTQYF. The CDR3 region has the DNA TGTGCCAGCAGCTTACGGGTGGGCGGGGGAAACACAGATACGCAGTATTTT.

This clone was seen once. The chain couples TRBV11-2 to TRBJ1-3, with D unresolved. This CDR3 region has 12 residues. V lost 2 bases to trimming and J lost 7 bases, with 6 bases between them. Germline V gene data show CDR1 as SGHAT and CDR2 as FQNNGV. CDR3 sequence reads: CASSLPSNTIYF. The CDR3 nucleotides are TGTGCCAGCAGCTTACCCTCCAACACCATATATTTT.

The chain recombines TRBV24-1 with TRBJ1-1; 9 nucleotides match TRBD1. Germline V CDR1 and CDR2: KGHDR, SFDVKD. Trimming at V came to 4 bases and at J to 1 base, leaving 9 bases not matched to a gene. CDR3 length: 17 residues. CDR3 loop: CATSDPTGGLKNTEAFF. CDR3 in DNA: TGTGCCACCAGTGACCCGACAGGGGGACTGAAGAACACTGAAGCTTTCTTT.

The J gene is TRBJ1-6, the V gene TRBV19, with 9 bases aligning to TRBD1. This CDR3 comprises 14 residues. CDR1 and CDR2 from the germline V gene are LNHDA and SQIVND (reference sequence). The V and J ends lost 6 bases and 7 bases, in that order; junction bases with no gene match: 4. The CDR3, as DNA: TGTGCCAGTAGATGGGGACAGGGAAATTCACCCCTCCACTTT. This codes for CASRWGQGNSPLHF.

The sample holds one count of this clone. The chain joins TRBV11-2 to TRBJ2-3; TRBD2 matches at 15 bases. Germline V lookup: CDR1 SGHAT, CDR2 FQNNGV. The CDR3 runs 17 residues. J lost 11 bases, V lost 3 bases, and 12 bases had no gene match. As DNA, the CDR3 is TGTGCCAGCAGCTTTCCCAGGACTAGCGGGGGGGCCAGGGAGCAGTATTTT. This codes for CASSFPRTSGGAREQYF.

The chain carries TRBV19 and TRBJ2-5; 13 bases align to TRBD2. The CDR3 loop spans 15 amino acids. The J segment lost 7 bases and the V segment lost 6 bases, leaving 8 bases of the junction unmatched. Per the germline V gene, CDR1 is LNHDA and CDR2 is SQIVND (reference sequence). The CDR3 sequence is CASSTSGGARGTQYF. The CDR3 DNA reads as TGTGCCAGTAGCACTAGCGGGGGGGCACGCGGGACCCAGTACTTC.

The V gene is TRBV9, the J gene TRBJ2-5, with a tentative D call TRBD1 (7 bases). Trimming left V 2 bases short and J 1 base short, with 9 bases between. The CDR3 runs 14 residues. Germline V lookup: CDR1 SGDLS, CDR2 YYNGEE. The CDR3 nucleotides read TGTGCCAGCAGCGTTCAGGGGGGCCAAGAGACCCAGTACTTC. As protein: CASSVQGGQETQYF.

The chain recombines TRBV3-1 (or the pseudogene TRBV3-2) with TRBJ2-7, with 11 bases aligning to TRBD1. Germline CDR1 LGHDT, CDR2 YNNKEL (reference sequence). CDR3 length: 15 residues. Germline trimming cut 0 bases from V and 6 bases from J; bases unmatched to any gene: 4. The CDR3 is CASSQDLGTGGEQYF. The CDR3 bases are TGTGCCAGCAGCCAAGATTTAGGGACAGGGGGCGAGCAGTACTTC.

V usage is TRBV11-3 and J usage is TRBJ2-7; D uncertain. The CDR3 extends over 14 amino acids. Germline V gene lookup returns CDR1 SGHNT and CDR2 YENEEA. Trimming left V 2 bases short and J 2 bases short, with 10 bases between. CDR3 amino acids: CASSLNAGPYEQYF. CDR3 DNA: TGTGCCAGCAGCTTAAACGCAGGCCCCTACGAGCAGTACTTC. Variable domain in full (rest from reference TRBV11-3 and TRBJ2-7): EAGVVQSPRYKIIEKKQPVAFWCNPISGHNTLYWYLQNLGQGPELLIRYENEEAVDDSQLPKDRFSAERLKGVDSTLKIQPAELGDSAVYLCASSLNAGPYEQYFGPGTRLTVT.

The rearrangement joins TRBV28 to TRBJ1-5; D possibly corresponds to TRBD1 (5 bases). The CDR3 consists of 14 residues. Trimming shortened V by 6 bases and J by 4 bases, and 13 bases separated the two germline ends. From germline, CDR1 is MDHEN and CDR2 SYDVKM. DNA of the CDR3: TGTGCCAGCAGGGGGGTTCGGGAGAATCAGCCCCAGCATTTT. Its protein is CASRGVRENQPQHF. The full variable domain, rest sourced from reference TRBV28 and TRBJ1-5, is DVKVTQSSRYLVKRTGEKVFLECVQDMDHENMFWYRQDPGLGLRLIYFSYDVKMKEKGDIPEGYSVSREKKERFSLILESASTNQTSMYLCASRGVRENQPQHFGDGTRLSIL.

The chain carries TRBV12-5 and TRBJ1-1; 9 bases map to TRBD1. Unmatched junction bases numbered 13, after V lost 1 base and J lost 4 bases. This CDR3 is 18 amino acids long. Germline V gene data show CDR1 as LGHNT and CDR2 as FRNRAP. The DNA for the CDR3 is TGTGCTAGTGGTTTGGCTCTAGGTAGGGACAGGGTAGGCACTGAAGCTTTCTTT. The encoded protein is CASGLALGRDRVGTEAFF.

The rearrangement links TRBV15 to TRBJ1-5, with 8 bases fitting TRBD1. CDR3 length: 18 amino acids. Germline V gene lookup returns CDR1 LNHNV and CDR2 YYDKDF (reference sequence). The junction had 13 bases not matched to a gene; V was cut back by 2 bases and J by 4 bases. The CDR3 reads CATSRLGLVGQGNQPQHF. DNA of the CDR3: TGTGCCACCAGCAGACTTGGATTGGTCGGACAGGGAAATCAGCCCCAGCATTTT.

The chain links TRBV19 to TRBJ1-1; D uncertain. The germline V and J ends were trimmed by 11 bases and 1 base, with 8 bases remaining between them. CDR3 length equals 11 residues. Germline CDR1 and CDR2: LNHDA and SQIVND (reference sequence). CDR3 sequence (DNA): TGTGCCGAATACGGGAACACTGAAGCTTTCTTT. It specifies CAEYGNTEAFF. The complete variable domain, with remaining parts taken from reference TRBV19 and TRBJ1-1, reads DGGITQSPKYLFRKEGQNVTLSCEQNLNHDAMYWYRQDPGQGLRLIYYSQIVNDFQKGDIAEGYSVSREKKESFPLTVTSAQKNPTAFYLCAEYGNTEAFFGQGTRLTVV.

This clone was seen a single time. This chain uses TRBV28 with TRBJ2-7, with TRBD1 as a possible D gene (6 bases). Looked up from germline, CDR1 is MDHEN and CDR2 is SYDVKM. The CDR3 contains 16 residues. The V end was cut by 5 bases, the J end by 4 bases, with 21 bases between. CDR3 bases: TGTGCCAGCAGTCCCACTGGACAGCTAGTTGAATACGAGCAGTACTTC. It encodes CASSPTGQLVEYEQYF.

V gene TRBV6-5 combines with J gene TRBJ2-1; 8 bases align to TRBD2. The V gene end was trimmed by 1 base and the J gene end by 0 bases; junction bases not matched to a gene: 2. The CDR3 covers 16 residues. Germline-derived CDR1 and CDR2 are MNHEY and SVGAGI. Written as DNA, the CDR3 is TGTGCCAGCAGTTACTTAGCGGGATTCTCCTACAATGAGCAGTTCTTC. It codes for CASSYLAGFSYNEQFF.

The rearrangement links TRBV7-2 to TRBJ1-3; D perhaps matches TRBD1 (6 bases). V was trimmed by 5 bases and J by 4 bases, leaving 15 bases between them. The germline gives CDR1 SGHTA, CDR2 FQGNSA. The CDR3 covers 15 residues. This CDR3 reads CASSINPGDGNTIYF. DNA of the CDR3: TGTGCCAGCAGCATAAACCCAGGGGACGGAAACACCATATATTTT.

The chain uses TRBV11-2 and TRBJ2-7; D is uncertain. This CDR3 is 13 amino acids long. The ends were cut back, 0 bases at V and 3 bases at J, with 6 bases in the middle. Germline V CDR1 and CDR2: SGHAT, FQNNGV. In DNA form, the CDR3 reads TGTGCCAGCAGCTTAGATCCGGGCTACGAGCAGTACTTC. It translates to CASSLDPGYEQYF.